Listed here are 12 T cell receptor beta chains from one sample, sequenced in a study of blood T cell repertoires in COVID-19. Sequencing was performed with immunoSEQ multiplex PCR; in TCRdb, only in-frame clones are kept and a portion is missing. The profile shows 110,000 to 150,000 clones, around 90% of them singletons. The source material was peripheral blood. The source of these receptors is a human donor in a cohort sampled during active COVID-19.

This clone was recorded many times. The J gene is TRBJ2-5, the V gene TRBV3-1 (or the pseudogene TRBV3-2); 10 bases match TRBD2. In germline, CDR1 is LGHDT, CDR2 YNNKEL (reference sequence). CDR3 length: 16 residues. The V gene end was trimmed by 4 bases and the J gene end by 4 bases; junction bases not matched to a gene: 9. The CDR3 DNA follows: TGTGCCAGCAGCCCTACTCAAGCGGGGGGGCGAGAGACCCAGTACTTC. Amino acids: CASSPTQAGGRETQYF.

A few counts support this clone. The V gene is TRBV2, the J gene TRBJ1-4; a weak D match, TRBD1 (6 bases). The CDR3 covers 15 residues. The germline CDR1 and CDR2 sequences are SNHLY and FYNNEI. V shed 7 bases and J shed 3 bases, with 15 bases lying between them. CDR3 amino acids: CASTRTETSNEKLFF. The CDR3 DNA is TGTGCCAGCACCCGGACAGAGACTTCTAATGAAAAACTGTTTTTT.

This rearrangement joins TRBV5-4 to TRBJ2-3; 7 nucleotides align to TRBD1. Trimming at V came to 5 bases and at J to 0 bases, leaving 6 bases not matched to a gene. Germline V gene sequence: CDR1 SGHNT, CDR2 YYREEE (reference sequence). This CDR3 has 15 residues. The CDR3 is CASRLGQSSTDTQYF. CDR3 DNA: TGTGCCAGCAGACTGGGACAGTCTAGCACAGATACGCAGTATTTT.

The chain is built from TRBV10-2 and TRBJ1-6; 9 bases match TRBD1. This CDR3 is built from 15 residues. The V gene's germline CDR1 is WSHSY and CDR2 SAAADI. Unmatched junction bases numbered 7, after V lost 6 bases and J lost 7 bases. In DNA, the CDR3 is TGCGCCAGCAGGACATCCGGACAGGGGAATTCACCCCTCCACTTT. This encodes CASRTSGQGNSPLHF.

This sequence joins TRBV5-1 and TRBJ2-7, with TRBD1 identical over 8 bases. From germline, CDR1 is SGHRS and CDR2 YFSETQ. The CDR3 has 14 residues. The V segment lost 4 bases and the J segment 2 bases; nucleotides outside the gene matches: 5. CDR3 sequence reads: CASSRDRRPYEQYF. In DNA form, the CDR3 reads TGCGCCAGCAGCCGGGACAGGCGCCCCTACGAGCAGTACTTC.

The CDR3 loop reads CASKWQGDMNTEAFF. The CDR3 coding sequence is TGCGCCAGCAAGTGGCAGGGGGATATGAACACTGAAGCTTTCTTT. The chain joins TRBV5-1 to TRBJ1-1; 7 bases line up with TRBD1. CDR1 and CDR2 from the germline V gene are SGHRS and YFSETQ. The CDR3 runs to 15 residues. V lost 6 bases to trimming and J lost 0 bases; unmatched junction nucleotides: 8.

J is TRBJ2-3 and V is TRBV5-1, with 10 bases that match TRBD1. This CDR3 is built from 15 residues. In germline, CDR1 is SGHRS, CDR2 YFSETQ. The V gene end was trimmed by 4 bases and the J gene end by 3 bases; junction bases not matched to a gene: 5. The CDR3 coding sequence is TGCGCCAGCAGCATTGACAGGGGGCAAACAGATACGCAGTATTTT. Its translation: CASSIDRGQTDTQYF.

The CDR3: CASSYAGTSGGASRYEQYF. The CDR3 nucleotides read TGTGCCAGCAGCTACGCCGGGACTAGCGGGGGGGCCTCTCGCTACGAGCAGTACTTC. The J gene is TRBJ2-7, the V gene TRBV2, with TRBD2 matching 16 bases. Trimming cost V 6 bases and J 3 bases; bases outside gene matches: 14. The CDR3 totals 19 residues. CDR1 SNHLY and CDR2 FYNNEI come from the germline V gene.

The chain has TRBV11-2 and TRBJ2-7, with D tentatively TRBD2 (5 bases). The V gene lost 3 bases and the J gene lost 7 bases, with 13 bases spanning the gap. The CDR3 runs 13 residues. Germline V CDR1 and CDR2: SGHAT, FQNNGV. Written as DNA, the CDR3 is TGTGCCAGCAGCTTTTACCTAGCCGGGGAGCAGTACTTC. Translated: CASSFYLAGEQYF.

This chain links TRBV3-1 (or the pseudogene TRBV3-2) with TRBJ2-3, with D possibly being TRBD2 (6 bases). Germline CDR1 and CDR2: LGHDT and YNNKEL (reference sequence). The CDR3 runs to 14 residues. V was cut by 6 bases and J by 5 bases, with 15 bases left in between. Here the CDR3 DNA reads TGTGCCAGCAGGTTTTCGGGAGTCGGAGATACGCAGTATTTT. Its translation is CASRFSGVGDTQYF.

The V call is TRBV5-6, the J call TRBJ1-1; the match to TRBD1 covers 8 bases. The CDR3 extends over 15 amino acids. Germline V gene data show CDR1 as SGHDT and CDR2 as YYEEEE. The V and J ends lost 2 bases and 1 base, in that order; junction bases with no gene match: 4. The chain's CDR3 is CASSLDRGTNTEAFF. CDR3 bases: TGTGCCAGCAGCTTAGACAGGGGAACGAACACTGAAGCTTTCTTT.

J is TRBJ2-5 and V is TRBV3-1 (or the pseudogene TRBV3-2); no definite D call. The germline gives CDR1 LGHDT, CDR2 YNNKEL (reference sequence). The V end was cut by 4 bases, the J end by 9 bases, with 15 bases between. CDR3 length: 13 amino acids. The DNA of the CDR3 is TGTGCCAGCAGCCGTACCTTGTCTGAGGCCCAGTACTTC. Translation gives CASSRTLSEAQYF.